Listed here are 3 T cell receptor beta chains from one sample, sequenced in a study of cytomegalovirus exposure and HLA in healthy donors. The study ran its PCR with 60 Vbeta and 13 Jbeta primers. The protocol was immunoSEQ multiplex PCR, while the TCRdb copy is restricted to in-frame clones and leaves out a portion. Found here are approximately 160,000 clones, 75% of them singletons; the top ten hold about 4.9%. Sequencing was performed on PBMCs. All receptors come from a male donor in good health and CMV-seronegative.

This clone was counted only a few times. The chain has TRBV6-1 and TRBJ1-1; a weak D match, TRBD1 (5 bases). CDR1 is MNHNS, CDR2 SASEGT, per germline. The V gene lost 1 base and the J gene lost 5 bases, with 14 bases spanning the gap. The CDR3 runs to 15 residues. The DNA of the CDR3 is TGTGCCAGCAGTGAAGTCGGGGGAATAGGGACTGAAGCTTTCTTT. As protein: CASSEVGGIGTEAFF.

V gene TRBV5-1 combines with J gene TRBJ2-1; 10 positions match TRBD2. The V gene's germline CDR1 is SGHRS and CDR2 YFSETQ. The CDR3 runs 15 residues. J gave up 7 bases and V 1 base, and 5 bases lay outside the gene matches. The CDR3 sequence: CASSLLSGGANEQFF. The CDR3 coding sequence is TGCGCCAGCAGCTTGCTCAGCGGGGGGGCGAATGAGCAGTTCTTC.

The rearrangement links TRBV5-4 to TRBJ1-1, with 11 positions matching TRBD1. CDR1 and CDR2 (germline): SGHNT, YYREEE (reference sequence). The CDR3 totals 16 residues. The V segment lost 4 bases and the J segment 5 bases; nucleotides outside the gene matches: 10. As DNA, the CDR3 is TGTGCCAGCAGCCGGGGGGGACAGGGGGTCTTGACTGAAGCTTTCTTT. This gives the protein CASSRGGQGVLTEAFF.